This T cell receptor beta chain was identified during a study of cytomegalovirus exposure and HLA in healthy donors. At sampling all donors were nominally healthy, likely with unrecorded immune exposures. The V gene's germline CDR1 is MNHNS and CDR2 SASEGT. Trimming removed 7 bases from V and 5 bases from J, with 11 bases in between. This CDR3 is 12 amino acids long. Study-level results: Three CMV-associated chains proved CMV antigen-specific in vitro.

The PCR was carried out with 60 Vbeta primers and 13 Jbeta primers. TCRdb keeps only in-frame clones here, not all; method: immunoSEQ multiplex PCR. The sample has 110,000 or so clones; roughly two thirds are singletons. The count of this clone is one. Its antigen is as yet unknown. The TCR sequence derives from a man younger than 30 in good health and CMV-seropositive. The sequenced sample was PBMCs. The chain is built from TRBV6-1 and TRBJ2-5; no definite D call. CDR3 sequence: CASTLSRETQYF. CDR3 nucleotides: TGTGCCAGCACTCTAAGCAGGGAGACCCAGTACTTC.